This T cell receptor beta chain was sequenced for a study of cytomegalovirus exposure and HLA in healthy donors. Findings and limits, study-wide: Analyses of presence/absence relied on an assumption of roughly uniform sequencing depth across donors. In a later analysis, the majority of CMV-associated beta chains seemingly showed HLA restriction. Many donors carried some public TCRs, although rarity characterized most TCR sequences.

Turning to this clone: As yet, its antigen is unknown.

The V and J ends lost 5 bases and 0 bases, in that order; junction bases with no gene match: 3. Germline V gene lookup returns CDR1 LNHDA and CDR2 SQIVND (reference sequence). This CDR3 is built from 15 residues. The PCR employed 60 Vbeta primers together with 13 Jbeta primers. The assay was immunoSEQ multiplex PCR, and TCRdb's table has in-frame clones only and misses some. The table records 210,000 or so clones, around 80% of them present only once. Material: PBMCs. The receptor comes from a boy aged 5 to 17 in good health and CMV-seronegative. V is TRBV19 and J is TRBJ2-7; 11 nucleotides match TRBD2. DNA of the CDR3: TGTGCCAGTAGTCTACTAGCGGGGGTCTCCTACGAGCAGTACTTC. Encoded protein: CASSLLAGVSYEQYF.